Each of the 3 T cell receptor beta chains below was sequenced from the same sample in a study of blood T cell repertoires in COVID-19. Sequenced by immunoSEQ multiplex PCR; TCRdb stores in-frame clones only, minus some. The sample records 150,000 or so clones, 88% being singletons. Sequenced input: peripheral blood. These receptors came from a woman in her fifties or sixties with acute or convalescent COVID-19.

The V call is TRBV11-2, the J call TRBJ2-2, with D tentatively TRBD1 (6 bases). The V gene lost 4 bases and the J gene lost 0 bases, with 12 bases spanning the gap. The CDR3 loop spans 16 amino acids. CDR1 SGHAT and CDR2 FQNNGV come from the germline V gene. The CDR3 sequence: CASSWSGTTNTGELFF. The CDR3 region has the DNA TGTGCCAGCAGCTGGAGTGGGACAACGAACACCGGGGAGCTGTTTTTT.

This chain joins TRBV18 and TRBJ1-1; TRBD1 aligns across 12 bases. This CDR3 has 17 residues. V gave up 4 bases and J gave up 1 base; unmatched junction bases: 7. CDR1 is KGHSH and CDR2 is LQKENI in the germline V gene. The CDR3 region is CASSRNRDRGPNTEAFF. The CDR3 DNA sequence: TGTGCCAGCTCACGAAACCGGGACAGGGGGCCGAACACTGAAGCTTTCTTT.

The genes are TRBV5-1 and TRBJ1-1; TRBD1 agrees at 8 bases. After removal of 3 bases from V and 4 bases from J, the junction contained 5 bases not matched to a gene. The CDR3 sequence is 14 residues long. From germline, CDR1 is SGHRS and CDR2 YFSETQ. In DNA form, the CDR3 reads TGCGCCAGCAGCTCGGACAGGGAAGGCACTGAAGCTTTCTTT. The encoded protein is CASSSDREGTEAFF.